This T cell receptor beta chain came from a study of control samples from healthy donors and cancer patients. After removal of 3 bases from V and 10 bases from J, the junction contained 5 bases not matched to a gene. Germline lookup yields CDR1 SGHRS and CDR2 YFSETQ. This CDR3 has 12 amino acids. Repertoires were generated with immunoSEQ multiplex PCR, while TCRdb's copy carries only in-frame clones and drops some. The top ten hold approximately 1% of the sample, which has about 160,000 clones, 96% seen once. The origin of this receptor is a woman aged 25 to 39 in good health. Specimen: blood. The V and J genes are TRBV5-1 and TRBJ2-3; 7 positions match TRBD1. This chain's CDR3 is CASSWDSHPQYF. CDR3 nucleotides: TGCGCCAGCAGCTGGGACAGCCATCCGCAGTATTTT.